Below, 13 T cell receptor beta chains from the same sample are listed, as sequenced in a study of beta chain features in type 1 diabetes. The study, taken as a whole, reports: Patients with Type 1 diabetes showed moderately but significantly shorter TCRB CDR3s in all four CD4+ subsets.

The entirety of the isolated RNA underwent reverse transcription, so expressed TCRB transcripts were sequenced. Sequencing used immunoSEQ multiplex PCR; TCRdb keeps in-frame clones, though not all of them. The table has about 280,000 clones, approximately 15% seen once. No antigen has been assigned to these receptors. Sample: naive CD4+ T cells from blood. These receptors all stem from a man aged 18 to 30 with type 1 diabetes.

This rearrangement joins TRBV7-9 to TRBJ2-7; D perhaps matches TRBD2 (6 bases). V was clipped by 1 base and J by 9 bases, with 22 bases between them. Germline values: CDR1 SEHNR, CDR2 FQNEAQ (reference sequence). The CDR3 extends over 16 amino acids. The CDR3, as DNA: TGTGCCAGCAGCTTAGGGTCACGGCCGGGAGCTACGGCGCAGTACTTC. Amino acid sequence: CASSLGSRPGATAQYF.

This clone was seen a few times. This chain joins TRBV25-1 and TRBJ2-5; TRBD1 matches at 7 bases. CDR1 and CDR2 (germline): MGHDK, SYGVNS. V dropped 6 bases and J dropped 3; count of bases not matched to a gene: 13. CDR3 length: 16 residues. CDR3 bases: TGTGCCAGCAGAGATATAACAGGGGCGGGTGAAGAGACCCAGTACTTC. It is translated as CASRDITGAGEETQYF.

CDR3 amino acids: CASSLEPSGIYEQYF. The CDR3 nucleotides are TGTGCCAGCAGCTTGGAGCCTAGCGGGATCTACGAGCAGTACTTC. The chain combines TRBV5-4 with TRBJ2-7; 9 positions match TRBD2. The V gene's germline CDR1 is SGHNT and CDR2 YYREEE (reference sequence). The ends lost 0 bases at V and 3 bases at J; junction bases unmatched: 4. This CDR3 is built from 15 residues. Together with reference TRBV5-4 and TRBJ2-7, the CDR3 gives the full variable domain: ETGVTQSPTHLIKTRGQQVTLRCSSQSGHNTVSWYQQALGQGPQFIFQYYREEENGRGNFPPRFSGLQFPNYSSELNVNALELDDSALYLCASSLEPSGIYEQYFGPGTRLTVT.

This chain joins TRBV7-7 and TRBJ2-1; TRBD2 is a possible D gene (5 bases). Germline V gene data show CDR1 as SSHAT and CDR2 as FNYEAQ (reference sequence). The CDR3 runs 13 residues. V lost 4 bases and J lost 8, with 12 bases in between. The CDR3 DNA is TGTGCCAGCAGCTACCAAAGCGGTGATGAGCAGTTCTTC. Translating it yields CASSYQSGDEQFF.

The genes are TRBV15 and TRBJ1-2; D possibly corresponds to TRBD1 (6 bases). Germline-derived CDR1 and CDR2 are LNHNV and YYDKDF (reference sequence). V shed 2 bases and J shed 4 bases, with 8 bases lying between them. CDR3 size: 13 residues. CDR3 DNA: TGTGCCACCAGCAGAACAGGGTTCTATGGCTACACCTTC. Translating gives CATSRTGFYGYTF.

This clone was found a few times. The chain combines TRBV11-2 with TRBJ2-1; 8 nucleotides align to TRBD1. Germline V gene data show CDR1 as SGHAT and CDR2 as FQNNGV. Trimming removed 1 base from V and 9 bases from J; junction bases left unmatched: 2. The CDR3 covers 13 residues. The CDR3 coding sequence is TGTGCCAGCAGCTTAGGACAGGGGCTTGAGCAGTTCTTC. Translating it yields CASSLGQGLEQFF.

This clone appeared a few times. The rearrangement joins TRBV7-2 to TRBJ2-5; D is uncertain. Germline CDR1 is SGHTA and CDR2 is FQGNSA. Trimming removed 7 bases from V and 5 bases from J, with 14 bases in between. The CDR3 has 13 amino acids. CDR3 protein: CASILTPAETQYF. The DNA for the CDR3 is TGTGCCAGCATCCTGACTCCTGCGGAGACCCAGTACTTC. Full variable domain (outside the CDR3, taken from reference TRBV7-2 and TRBJ2-5): GAGVSQSPSNKVTEKGKDVELRCDPISGHTALYWYRQSLGQGLEFLIYFQGNSAPDKSGLPSDRFSAERTGGSVSTLTIQRTQQEDSAVYLCASILTPAETQYFGPGTRLLVL.

The rearrangement uses TRBV28 and TRBJ2-7, with a tentative D call TRBD1 (6 bases). The V and J ends lost 6 bases and 0 bases respectively, with 15 bases between them. The V gene's germline CDR1 is MDHEN and CDR2 SYDVKM. The CDR3 is 15 amino acids. The CDR3 nucleotides are TGTGCCAGCAGCTCGGGGTGGGACAACTCCTACGAGCAGTACTTC. Protein: CASSSGWDNSYEQYF.

In this sample, this clone turned up a few times. The chain is built from TRBV28 and TRBJ2-2; 10 bases line up with TRBD1. Trimming cost V 5 bases and J 7 bases; bases outside gene matches: 4. Looked up from germline, CDR1 is MDHEN and CDR2 is SYDVKM. The CDR3 has 14 amino acids. The CDR3, as DNA: TGTGCCAGCAGTCGACAGGGGGCAGGCGGGGAGCTGTTTTTT. It is translated as CASSRQGAGGELFF.

There are a few counts of this clone. The J gene is TRBJ2-5, the V gene TRBV2; TRBD2 is a possible D gene (5 bases). The CDR3 is 13 amino acids. Between the trimmed V and J ends, which lost 7 bases and 1 base, there was a span of 10 bases. Germline V gene sequence: CDR1 SNHLY, CDR2 FYNNEI. The CDR3 nucleotides read TGTGCCAGCACCGGGAACCTCCAAGAGACCCAGTACTTC. This gives the protein CASTGNLQETQYF. Filled out from reference TRBV2 and TRBJ2-5, the complete variable domain reads EPEVTQTPSHQVTQMGQEVILRCVPISNHLYFYWYRQILGQKVEFLVSFYNNEISEKSEIFDDQFSVERPDGSNFTLKIRSTKLEDSAMYFCASTGNLQETQYFGPGTRLLVL.

This chain uses TRBV13 with TRBJ1-2, with TRBD1 matching over 9 bases. The CDR3 is 12 amino acids. After removal of 3 bases from V and 7 bases from J, the junction contained 0 bases not matched to a gene. Germline loops: CDR1 PRHDT, CDR2 FYEKMQ (reference sequence). CDR3 coding DNA: TGTGCCAGCAGCTTGGACAGGGGTGGCTACACCTTC. Translating it yields CASSLDRGGYTF.

The chain joins TRBV4-1 to TRBJ2-1; 7 bases are shared with TRBD2. Per germline, CDR1 MGHRA and CDR2 YSYEKL. The junction had 8 bases not matched to a gene; V was cut back by 2 bases and J by 7 bases. The CDR3 totals 15 residues. The CDR3: CASSQRWGGTNEQFF. CDR3 nucleotide sequence: TGCGCCAGCAGCCAAAGATGGGGGGGGACGAATGAGCAGTTCTTC.

The chain carries TRBV30 and TRBJ1-4; possibly TRBD1 for D (5 bases). This CDR3 spans 15 amino acids. Germline loops: CDR1 GTSNPN, CDR2 SVGIG (reference sequence). With 2 bases removed from V and 5 bases from J, the gap between germline ends came to 15 bases. This CDR3 is CAWSPHQRQNEKLFF. CDR3 DNA sequence: TGTGCCTGGAGTCCCCACCAAAGACAGAATGAAAAACTGTTTTTT.